Sequencing of this TCR beta chain was carried out in a study of T cells after yellow fever vaccination. Across the whole study: Some fractions had low cell numbers, and these were prepared with SMART-Seq v4 Ultra Low Input.

TCRdb re-called the 5' RACE reads with MiXCR, one entry per CDR3 protein. The sample lists 350,000 to 450,000 distinct CDR3 sequences; around 19% were seen once. Germline V gene data show CDR1 as SGHRS and CDR2 as YFSETQ. V was cut by 4 bases and J by 0 bases, with 12 bases left in between. CDR3 size: 15 residues. The receptor comes from a man aged 18-30 years who received the YFV17D yellow fever vaccine. This chain uses TRBV5-1 with TRBJ2-3; possibly TRBD1 or TRBD2 for D (6 bases each). This specimen consisted of PBMCs, obtained before the yellow fever booster vaccination. The CDR3: CASSTTGLSTDTQYF. Here the CDR3 DNA reads TGCGCCAGCAGCACGACAGGACTAAGCACAGATACGCAGTATTTT.